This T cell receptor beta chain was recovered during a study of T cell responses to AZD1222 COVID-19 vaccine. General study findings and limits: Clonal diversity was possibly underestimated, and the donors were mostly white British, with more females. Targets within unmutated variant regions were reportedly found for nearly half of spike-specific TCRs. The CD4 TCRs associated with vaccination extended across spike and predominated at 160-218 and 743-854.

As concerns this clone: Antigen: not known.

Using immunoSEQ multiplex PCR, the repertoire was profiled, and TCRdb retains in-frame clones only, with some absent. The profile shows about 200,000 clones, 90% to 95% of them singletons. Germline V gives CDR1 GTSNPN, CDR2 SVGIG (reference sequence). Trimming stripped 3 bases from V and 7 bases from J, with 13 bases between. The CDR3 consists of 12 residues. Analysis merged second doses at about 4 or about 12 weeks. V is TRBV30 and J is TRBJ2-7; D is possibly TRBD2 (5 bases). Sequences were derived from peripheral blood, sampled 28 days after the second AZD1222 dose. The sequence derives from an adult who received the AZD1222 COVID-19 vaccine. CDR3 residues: CAWRYPREEQYF. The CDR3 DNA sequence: TGTGCCTGGAGATATCCCCGGGAAGAGCAGTACTTC.